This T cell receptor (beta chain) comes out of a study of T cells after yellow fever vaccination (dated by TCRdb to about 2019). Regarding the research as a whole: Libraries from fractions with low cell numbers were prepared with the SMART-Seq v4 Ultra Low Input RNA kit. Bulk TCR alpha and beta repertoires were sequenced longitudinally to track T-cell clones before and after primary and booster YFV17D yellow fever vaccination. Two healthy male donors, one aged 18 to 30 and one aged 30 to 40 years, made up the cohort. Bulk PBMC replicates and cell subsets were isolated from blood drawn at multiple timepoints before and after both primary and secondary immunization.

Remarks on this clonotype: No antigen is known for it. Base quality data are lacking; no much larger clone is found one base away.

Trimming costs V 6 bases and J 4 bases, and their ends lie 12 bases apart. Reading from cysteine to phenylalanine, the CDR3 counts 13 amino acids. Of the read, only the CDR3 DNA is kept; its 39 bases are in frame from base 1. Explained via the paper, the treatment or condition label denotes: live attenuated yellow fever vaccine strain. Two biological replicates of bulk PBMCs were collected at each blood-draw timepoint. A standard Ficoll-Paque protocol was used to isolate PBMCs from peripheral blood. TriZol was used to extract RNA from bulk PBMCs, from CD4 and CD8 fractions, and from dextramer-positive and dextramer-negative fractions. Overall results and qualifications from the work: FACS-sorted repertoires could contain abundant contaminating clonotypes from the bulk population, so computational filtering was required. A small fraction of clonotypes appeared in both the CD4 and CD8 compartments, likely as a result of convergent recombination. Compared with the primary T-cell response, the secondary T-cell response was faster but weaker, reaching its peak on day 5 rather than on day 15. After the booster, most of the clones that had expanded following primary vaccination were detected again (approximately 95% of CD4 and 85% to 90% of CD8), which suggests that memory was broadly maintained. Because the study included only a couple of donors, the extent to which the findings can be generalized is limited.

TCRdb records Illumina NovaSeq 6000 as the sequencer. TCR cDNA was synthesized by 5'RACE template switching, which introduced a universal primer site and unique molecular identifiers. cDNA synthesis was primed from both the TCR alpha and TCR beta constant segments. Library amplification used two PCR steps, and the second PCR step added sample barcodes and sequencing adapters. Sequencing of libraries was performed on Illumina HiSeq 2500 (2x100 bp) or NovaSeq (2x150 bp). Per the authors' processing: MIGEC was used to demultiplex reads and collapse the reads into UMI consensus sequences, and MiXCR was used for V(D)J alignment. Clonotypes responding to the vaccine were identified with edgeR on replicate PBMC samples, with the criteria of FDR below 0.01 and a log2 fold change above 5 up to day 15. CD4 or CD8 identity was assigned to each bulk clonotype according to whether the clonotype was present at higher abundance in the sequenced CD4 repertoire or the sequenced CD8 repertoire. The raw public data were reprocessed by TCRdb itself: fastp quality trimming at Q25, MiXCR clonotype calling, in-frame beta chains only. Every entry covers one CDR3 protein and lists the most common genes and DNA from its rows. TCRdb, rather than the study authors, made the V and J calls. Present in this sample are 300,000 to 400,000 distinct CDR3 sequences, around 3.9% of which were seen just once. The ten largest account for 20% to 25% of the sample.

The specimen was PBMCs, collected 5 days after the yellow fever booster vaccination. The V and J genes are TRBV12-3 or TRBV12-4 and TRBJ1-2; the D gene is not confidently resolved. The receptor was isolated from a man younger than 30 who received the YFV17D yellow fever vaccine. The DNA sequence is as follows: TGTGCCAGCAGACAACAAGCAGGCTATGGCTACACCTTC. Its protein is CASRQQAGYGYTF.